The clone carrying this T cell receptor (beta chain) occurred many times. Its antigen is unidentified. These data are taken from a study of identical twins. Addition of a universal primer site occurred through template switching, and cDNA carried unique molecular identifiers. TCRdb independently ran MiXCR on the 5' RACE reads; one entry per CDR3 protein. The sample yields about 690,000 distinct CDR3 sequences, around 5.7% seen once. The CDR3 consists of 15 residues. V was pared by 5 bases and J by 7 bases, with 9 bases of the junction left unmatched. CDR1 is SEHNR and CDR2 is FQNEAQ in the germline V gene (reference sequence). Whole-study results and caveats: Within beta out-of-frame sequences, the excess sharing observed between twins was weaker. The study drew conclusions from cross-sectional statistical analysis, not from following the same donors. Out-of-frame TCR alpha sharing in monozygotic twins exceeded recombination model predictions.

This clonotype originated in a man younger than 35 in good health. The specimen sequenced was naive T cells sorted from blood. V gene TRBV7-9 combines with J gene TRBJ1-1; TRBD1 matches at 11 bases. CDR3 in amino acids: CASSIGQGAHGEAFF. Here the CDR3 DNA reads TGTGCCAGCAGCATAGGACAGGGGGCGCATGGTGAAGCTTTCTTT.